This TCR beta chain was captured by sequencing in a study of T-cell memory formation after mild COVID-19. Across the whole study: Largely donor-specific sequence clusters came from a couple of donors. General observations from the study: Some clones that responded were present in memory (sampled pre-infection), which suggests cross-reactive memory joined. The main location of contracting CD4+ clones was CM and EM, and that of contracting CD8+ clones was EMRA.

V lost 4 bases to trimming and J lost 1 base; unmatched junction nucleotides: 5. CDR1 is SGHRS and CDR2 is YFSETQ in the germline V gene. The CDR3 is 16 amino acids. This clonotype was recorded a few times. Its matching antigen is unknown. Libraries for TCRalpha and TCRbeta carried sample barcodes and unique molecular identifiers via 5'RACE. Via MiXCR, TCRdb re-called the 5' RACE reads, giving one row per CDR3 protein. The sample holds around 320,000 distinct CDR3 sequences, 13% to 15% seen once. Material: PBMCs or a T cell subset sorted from them (not recorded which). The receptor comes from a man between 18 and 35 years old who had mild COVID-19 (a few samples of this study predate the infection). Cell type and time point are not known. The chain combines TRBV5-1 with TRBJ2-3, with 11 nucleotides matching TRBD2. CDR3 DNA: TGCGCCAGCAGCCCGACTAGCGGGGTGGGCACAGATACGCAGTATTTT. As protein: CASSPTSGVGTDTQYF.